These 29 T cell receptor beta chains were all obtained from the same sample, sequenced in a study of cytomegalovirus exposure and HLA in healthy donors. In the PCR, 60 Vbeta and 13 Jbeta primers were used. Here immunoSEQ multiplex PCR was the method, and the copy in TCRdb shows in-frame clones only, minus some. The data hold 100,000 to 150,000 clones, with around 76% observed a single time. The sequencing sample was made of PBMCs. The receptor set was obtained from a man in his forties or fifties in good health and CMV-seropositive.

J is TRBJ1-6 and V is TRBV2; D is possibly TRBD1 (6 bases). This CDR3 has 16 residues. Trimming took off 3 bases at V and 10 bases at J, with 19 bases between the two ends. In germline, CDR1 is SNHLY, CDR2 FYNNEI. Written as DNA, the CDR3 is TGTGCCAGCAGTGACGGCGGGGGGGCCAGGAGCTCACCCCTCCACTTT. Residues: CASSDGGGARSSPLHF.

The chain employs TRBV7-9 and TRBJ2-2; 8 bases agree with TRBD1. Germline V gene data show CDR1 as SEHNR and CDR2 as FQNEAQ (reference sequence). The CDR3 totals 16 residues. V lost 4 bases, J lost 0 bases, and 4 bases stayed unmatched. Here the CDR3 reads CASSYDRGSNTGELFF. The CDR3 DNA reads as TGTGCCAGCAGCTATGACAGGGGTTCGAACACCGGGGAGCTGTTTTTT.

The rearrangement uses TRBV4-3 and TRBJ1-6; tentative D call: TRBD1 (5 bases). Germline loops: CDR1 LGHNA, CDR2 YSLEER. V shed 0 bases and J shed 9 bases, with 9 bases lying between them. There are 14 residues in the CDR3. The CDR3 nucleotides are TGCGCCAGCAGCCAAGATGTGGGGGGTTCACCCCTCCACTTT. Its protein is CASSQDVGGSPLHF.

V is TRBV19 and J is TRBJ1-5; 11 bases map to TRBD1. From germline, CDR1 is LNHDA and CDR2 SQIVND (reference sequence). The CDR3 extends over 16 amino acids. J gave up 0 bases and V 9 bases, and 7 bases lay outside the gene matches. CDR3 loop: CASGQGASYSNQPQHF. The DNA for the CDR3 is TGTGCCAGCGGACAGGGGGCTTCCTATAGCAATCAGCCCCAGCATTTT. Based on the CDR3 plus reference TRBV19 and TRBJ1-5, the full variable domain is DGGITQSPKYLFRKEGQNVTLSCEQNLNHDAMYWYRQDPGQGLRLIYYSQIVNDFQKGDIAEGYSVSREKKESFPLTVTSAQKNPTAFYLCASGQGASYSNQPQHFGDGTRLSIL.

This clone was seen only a few times. CDR3 sequence: CASSPGGSGRGVSYNEQFF. CDR3 sequence (DNA): TGTGCCAGCAGCCCCGGGGGTAGCGGGAGGGGGGTCTCCTACAATGAGCAGTTCTTC. This chain links TRBV9 with TRBJ2-1; 11 bases align to TRBD2. Germline V gene lookup returns CDR1 SGDLS and CDR2 YYNGEE. After removal of 4 bases from V and 0 bases from J, the junction contained 12 bases not matched to a gene. The CDR3 is 19 amino acids.

CDR3 nucleotide sequence: TGCGCCAGCAGCTTCGGGGTAGGGACAGATACGCAGTATTTT. The encoded protein is CASSFGVGTDTQYF. V usage is TRBV5-1 and J usage is TRBJ2-3, with D perhaps TRBD2 (5 bases). The germline CDR1 and CDR2 sequences are SGHRS and YFSETQ. Trimming took 2 bases from V and 3 from J, leaving 10 bases between them. The CDR3 covers 14 residues.

CDR3 protein: CASSFDRTSWAGELFF. The CDR3 DNA reads as TGCGCCAGCAGCTTCGATAGGACAAGTTGGGCCGGGGAGCTGTTTTTT. This sequence joins TRBV5-1 and TRBJ2-2; weak D call: TRBD1 (5 bases). Germline V gene data show CDR1 as SGHRS and CDR2 as YFSETQ. V was cut by 2 bases and J by 6 bases, with 17 bases left in between. The CDR3 spans 16 residues. Full variable domain (remainder filled in from reference TRBV5-1 and TRBJ2-2): KAGVTQTPRYLIKTRGQQVTLSCSPISGHRSVSWYQQTPGQGLQFLFEYFSETQRNKGNFPGRFSGRQFSNSRSEMNVSTLELGDSALYLCASSFDRTSWAGELFFGEGSRLTVL.

This rearrangement joins TRBV6-4 to TRBJ1-2, with 9 positions matching TRBD1. This CDR3 comprises 13 residues. V dropped 6 bases and J dropped 5; count of bases not matched to a gene: 4. Per germline, CDR1 MRHNA and CDR2 SNTAGT. In DNA, the CDR3 is TGTGCCAGCAGCCAGACAGGGGGGTATGGCTACACCTTC. This encodes CASSQTGGYGYTF.

Only a few counts were recorded for this clone. The chain has TRBV20-1 and TRBJ1-4; D gene ambiguous. The V gene lost 6 bases and the J gene lost 5 bases, with 7 bases spanning the gap. The CDR3 loop spans 11 amino acids. Germline values: CDR1 DFQATT, CDR2 SNEGSKA (reference sequence). The CDR3 bases are TGCAGTGCCTTCGTCAATGAAAAACTGTTTTTT. Amino acids: CSAFVNEKLFF.

V and J are TRBV27 and TRBJ2-3, with 8 bases identical to TRBD2. The germline V gene has CDR1 MNHEY and CDR2 SMNVEV (reference sequence). Losses at the gene ends were 5 bases for V and 6 bases for J; bases not matched to a gene: 7. This CDR3 has 14 residues. This CDR3 is CASSTSGYSDTQYF. DNA of the CDR3: TGTGCCAGCAGTACTAGCGGATACTCGGATACGCAGTATTTT.

The chain carries TRBV5-1 and TRBJ2-5; D is unresolved. Trimming pared 6 bases from V and 2 bases from J, leaving 5 bases between. Germline CDR1 reads SGHRS; CDR2 reads YFSETQ. This CDR3 contains 11 residues. The CDR3 bases are TGCGCCAGCACAGTGCAAGAGACCCAGTACTTC. It specifies CASTVQETQYF.

The table lists this clone with a few counts. V is TRBV7-2 and J is TRBJ1-6, with 8 bases matching TRBD1. Germline lookup yields CDR1 SGHTA and CDR2 FQGNSA. Losses at the gene ends were 5 bases for V and 8 bases for J; bases not matched to a gene: 8. The CDR3 has 15 amino acids. CDR3 DNA sequence: TGTGCCAGCAGCCTACGACAGGGGCCGGATTCACCCCTCCACTTT. This translates into CASSLRQGPDSPLHF.

This chain links TRBV11-2 with TRBJ2-3; D gene unclear. Trimming cost V 0 bases and J 0 bases, with 10 bases left between them. The CDR3 contains 16 residues. Germline CDR1 is SGHAT and CDR2 is FQNNGV. The CDR3 loop reads CASSLDQGVSTDTQYF. For the CDR3, the DNA is TGTGCCAGCAGCTTAGATCAAGGAGTTAGCACAGATACGCAGTATTTT.

This chain links TRBV7-2 with TRBJ2-7, with a possible D match to TRBD1 (6 bases). The J call may be wrong; the DNA end is better matched by TRBJ2-1. Per the germline V gene, CDR1 is SGHTA and CDR2 is FQGNSA. The CDR3 totals 15 residues. For the CDR3, the DNA is TGTGCCAGCAGCCAGAGACAGGTTATTTACAATGAGCAGTTCTTC. It codes for CASSQRQVIYNEQFF.

The V call is TRBV5-1, the J call TRBJ1-2, with TRBD1 identical over 7 bases. Losses at the gene ends were 1 base for V and 4 bases for J; bases not matched to a gene: 4. Germline CDR1 reads SGHRS; CDR2 reads YFSETQ. The CDR3 contains 14 residues. This CDR3 is CASSLTGEAYGYTF. CDR3 in DNA: TGCGCCAGCAGCTTGACAGGGGAGGCCTATGGCTACACCTTC.

The chain employs TRBV4-3 and TRBJ2-7, with D perhaps TRBD1 (6 bases). This CDR3 comprises 14 residues. The germline gives CDR1 LGHNA, CDR2 YSLEER. V was cut by 0 bases and J by 4 bases, with 10 bases left in between. CDR3 region: CASSQDRGPYEQYF. In DNA, the CDR3 is TGCGCCAGCAGCCAAGACAGGGGACCGTACGAGCAGTACTTC.

The V and J genes are TRBV11-2 and TRBJ2-7, with TRBD1 matching 9 bases. Trimming took 3 bases from V and 5 from J; bases not matched to a gene: 8. This CDR3 comprises 15 residues. CDR1 and CDR2 from the germline V gene are SGHAT and FQNNGV. The CDR3 region is CASSFPGTGNHEQYF. The CDR3 region has the DNA TGTGCCAGCAGCTTCCCCGGGACAGGGAACCACGAGCAGTACTTC.

This chain connects TRBV13 to TRBJ2-3; the match to TRBD1 covers 8 bases. Germline CDR1 reads PRHDT; CDR2 reads FYEKMQ (reference sequence). CDR3 size: 12 residues. V gave up 4 bases and J gave up 15 bases; unmatched junction bases: 9. The CDR3 is CASSSWDRPLYF. The CDR3 DNA reads as TGTGCCAGCAGCTCCTGGGACAGGCCCCTCTATTTT.

The chain combines TRBV7-9 with TRBJ2-1, with unresolved D. Germline assignment: CDR1 SEHNR and CDR2 FQNEAQ (reference sequence). The CDR3 is 14 amino acids. V gave up 9 bases and J gave up 4 bases, with 16 bases separating them. CDR3 residues: CASPADSPYNEQFF. Here the CDR3 DNA reads TGTGCCAGTCCGGCGGATTCTCCGTACAATGAGCAGTTCTTC. Full variable domain (missing parts from reference TRBV7-9 and TRBJ2-1): DTGVSQNPRHKITKRGQNVTFRCDPISEHNRLYWYRQTLGQGPEFLTYFQNEAQLEKSRLLSDRFSAERPKGSFSTLEIQRTEQGDSAMYLCASPADSPYNEQFFGPGTRLTVL.

The J gene is TRBJ1-3, the V gene TRBV2, with 8 bases fitting TRBD1. The CDR3 consists of 16 residues. The germline CDR1 and CDR2 sequences are SNHLY and FYNNEI. V lost 4 bases and J lost 0; bases outside the gene matches: 5. CDR3 sequence: CASSGTGGYSGNTIYF. The CDR3 DNA follows: TGTGCCAGCAGTGGAACAGGGGGATACTCTGGAAACACCATATATTTT. The full variable domain, in which reference TRBV2 and TRBJ1-3 provide the parts outside the CDR3, is EPEVTQTPSHQVTQMGQEVILRCVPISNHLYFYWYRQILGQKVEFLVSFYNNEISEKSEIFDDQFSVERPDGSNFTLKIRSTKLEDSAMYFCASSGTGGYSGNTIYFGEGSWLTVV.

The chain carries TRBV19 and TRBJ2-5; D is uncertain. CDR3 size: 13 residues. From germline, CDR1 is LNHDA and CDR2 SQIVND (reference sequence). V lost 3 bases, J lost 3 bases, and 8 bases lay in between. CDR3 sequence reads: CASSIDSEETQYF. In nucleotides, the CDR3 is TGTGCCAGTAGTATTGACTCGGAAGAGACCCAGTACTTC. The full variable domain, completed using reference TRBV19 and TRBJ2-5, is DGGITQSPKYLFRKEGQNVTLSCEQNLNHDAMYWYRQDPGQGLRLIYYSQIVNDFQKGDIAEGYSVSREKKESFPLTVTSAQKNPTAFYLCASSIDSEETQYFGPGTRLLVL.

The gene calls are TRBV7-2 and TRBJ2-6, with D possibly TRBD1 on 6 matching bases. Germline CDR1 and CDR2: SGHTA and FQGNSA. Deletions cut 4 bases from V and 0 bases from J, with 16 bases between. CDR3 length: 18 residues. The CDR3 protein is CASSSDRDNHSGANVLTF. The DNA for the CDR3 is TGTGCCAGCAGCTCTGATCGGGACAACCACTCTGGGGCCAACGTCCTGACTTTC.

The chain combines TRBV10-1 with TRBJ1-1; TRBD1 is a possible D gene (6 bases). The germline CDR1 and CDR2 sequences are WNHNN and SYGVQD (reference sequence). The CDR3 sequence is 16 residues long. Trimming stripped 4 bases from V and 0 bases from J, with 15 bases between. The CDR3 reads CASSALTGPLNTEAFF. The CDR3 DNA reads as TGCGCCAGCAGTGCTCTGACAGGACCCTTGAACACTGAAGCTTTCTTT.

This clone turned up a few times. The chain uses TRBV18 and TRBJ1-6; a possible D gene is TRBD1 (6 bases). CDR3 length: 14 residues. With 6 bases removed from V and 10 bases from J, the gap between germline ends came to 16 bases. Germline V gene lookup returns CDR1 KGHSH and CDR2 LQKENI. This CDR3 is CASSPGGGNSPLHF. DNA for the CDR3: TGTGCCAGCTCTCCAGGTGGGGGCAACTCACCCCTCCACTTT.

The CDR3 protein is CASRSGPSSYNEQFF. As DNA, the CDR3 is TGTGCCAGTAGGAGCGGGCCCTCCTCCTACAATGAGCAGTTCTTC. The chain is built from TRBV27 and TRBJ2-1, with D perhaps matching TRBD2 (6 bases). V lost 9 bases to trimming and J lost 0 bases, with 15 bases between them. This CDR3 has 15 residues. Germline loops: CDR1 MNHEY, CDR2 SMNVEV (reference sequence).

The V and J genes are TRBV2 and TRBJ1-2; 11 positions match TRBD1. V was clipped by 6 bases and J by 4 bases; unmatched bases: 10. The CDR3 loop spans 16 amino acids. Germline V gives CDR1 SNHLY, CDR2 FYNNEI. The DNA of the CDR3 is TGTGCCAGCAGCACGACCGGGACAGGGGGACTCTATGGCTACACCTTC. This gives the protein CASSTTGTGGLYGYTF.

The chain combines TRBV7-9 with TRBJ2-1; 12 bases fit TRBD1. Trimming removed 5 bases from V and 6 bases from J; junction bases left unmatched: 2. Per the germline V gene, CDR1 is SEHNR and CDR2 is FQNEAQ (reference sequence). The CDR3 totals 14 residues. As DNA, the CDR3 is TGTGCCAGCAGCGGGACAGGGGGCCGCAATGAGCAGTTCTTC. It codes for CASSGTGGRNEQFF.

The chain has TRBV5-4 and TRBJ2-6; 8 bases line up with TRBD1. V shed 4 bases, J shed 0 bases, and the junction held 6 bases outside the gene matches. Germline V gene lookup returns CDR1 SGHNT and CDR2 YYREEE (reference sequence). This CDR3 spans 17 amino acids. CDR3 in amino acids: CASSPGQGYSGANVLTF. Here the CDR3 DNA reads TGTGCCAGCAGCCCCGGACAGGGTTACTCTGGGGCCAACGTCCTGACTTTC.

For this clone: At one end the junction does not follow the germline gene, possibly because of a read error. This chain joins TRBV19 and TRBJ2-6; possible D gene TRBD1, 5 bases. The CDR3 has 15 residues. Per germline, CDR1 LNHDA and CDR2 SQIVND (reference sequence). In DNA form, the CDR3 reads TGTGCCAGTAGTCTCGACAGCTCTGGGGCCAACGTCCTGACCTTC. Residues: CASSLDSSGANVLTF.